The source of this T cell receptor (beta chain) is a study of beta chain features in type 1 diabetes. This clone was picked up a small number of times. The antigen remains undetermined. The authors reverse transcribed all of the isolated RNA, so sequencing captured expressed TCRB transcripts. Sequencing was performed with immunoSEQ multiplex PCR; in TCRdb, only in-frame clones are kept and a portion is missing. This sample has hundreds of thousands of clones, with approximately 9.9% found just once. The germline CDR1 and CDR2 sequences are SGHTA and FQGNSA. V lost 5 bases to trimming and J lost 0 bases; unmatched junction nucleotides: 4. The length of the CDR3 is 15 residues. Study findings and constraints: For Type 1 diabetes patients, all four CD4+ subsets carried TCRB CDR3s that were moderately but significantly shorter.

The sequence was collected from a woman aged 25 to 39 in good health. This rearrangement joins TRBV7-2 to TRBJ2-1; 7 nucleotides match TRBD2. Sequencing was done on a sample of naive CD4+ T cells from blood. CDR3 amino acids: CASSPWTSSYNEQFF. The DNA for the CDR3 is TGTGCCAGCAGCCCATGGACTAGCTCCTACAATGAGCAGTTCTTC. The variable domain in full, with the rest retrieved from reference TRBV7-2 and TRBJ2-1, is GAGVSQSPSNKVTEKGKDVELRCDPISGHTALYWYRQSLGQGLEFLIYFQGNSAPDKSGLPSDRFSAERTGGSVSTLTIQRTQQEDSAVYLCASSPWTSSYNEQFFGPGTRLTVL.